These 9 T cell receptor beta chains came from one sample sequenced in a study of cytotoxic CD8 clonotypes in ibrutinib-treated CLL. Data came from immunoSEQ multiplex PCR; TCRdb stores just in-frame clones and leaves some out. Found here are tens of thousands of clones, around 84% of them singletons; the top ten hold 5% to 6%. The material was PBMCs, obtained before ibrutinib treatment. The origin of the receptors is a human donor with chronic lymphocytic leukemia.

The chain combines TRBV30 with TRBJ1-1; D uncertain. The length of the CDR3 is 11 residues. V shed 3 bases and J shed 1 base, with 3 bases lying between them. Germline V gene data show CDR1 as GTSNPN and CDR2 as SVGIG (reference sequence). The chain's CDR3 is CAWRRNTEAFF. Written as DNA, the CDR3 is TGTGCCTGGAGAAGGAACACTGAAGCTTTCTTT.

The J gene is TRBJ1-2, the V gene TRBV19; D is possibly TRBD1 (5 bases). Looked up from germline, CDR1 is LNHDA and CDR2 is SQIVND (reference sequence). Trimming left V 3 bases short and J 8 bases short, with 16 bases between. This CDR3 is 14 amino acids long. The CDR3 protein is CASSIWTERDGYTF. CDR3 DNA sequence: TGTGCCAGTAGTATTTGGACGGAAAGGGACGGCTACACCTTC.

In this sample, this clone turned up once. This chain links TRBV2 with TRBJ2-3; maybe TRBD2 (6 bases). V was clipped by 6 bases and J by 0 bases, with 19 bases between them. The length of the CDR3 is 17 residues. Germline V CDR1 and CDR2: SNHLY, FYNNEI. In nucleotides, the CDR3 is TGTGCCAGCAGGGGGCCCAGGAGGGCGACTAGCACAGATACGCAGTATTTT. Residues: CASRGPRRATSTDTQYF.

The genes are TRBV19 and TRBJ2-5; D unclear. Deletions cut 8 bases from V and 2 bases from J, with 6 bases between. CDR3 length: 11 amino acids. Germline CDR1 LNHDA, CDR2 SQIVND (reference sequence). This chain's CDR3 is CASGQQETQYF. CDR3 coding DNA: TGTGCCAGTGGGCAGCAAGAGACCCAGTACTTC.

This chain connects TRBV27 to TRBJ2-7; 9 bases align to TRBD1. The CDR3 covers 18 residues. Trimming cost V 5 bases and J 2 bases; bases outside gene matches: 16. Germline CDR1 is MNHEY and CDR2 is SMNVEV (reference sequence). The CDR3 DNA reads as TGTGCCAGCAGTCTTTTTCGGGACAGGGATTTCACGGCCTACGAGCAGTACTTC. Protein product: CASSLFRDRDFTAYEQYF.

The rearrangement links TRBV18 to TRBJ2-3; 13 bases match TRBD2. The CDR3 length is 18 residues. CDR1 and CDR2 (germline): KGHSH, LQKENI. Trimming removed 2 bases from V and 2 bases from J; junction bases left unmatched: 7. CDR3 in DNA: TGTGCCAGCTCACCAAAGGTACTAGCGGGAGGGACCACAGATACGCAGTATTTT. It translates to CASSPKVLAGGTTDTQYF.

V gene TRBV18 combines with J gene TRBJ2-2; tentative D call: TRBD1 (6 bases). Trimming stripped 8 bases from V and 6 bases from J, with 16 bases between. CDR1 and CDR2 (germline): KGHSH, LQKENI. The CDR3 spans 14 residues. CDR3 sequence: CASTNREVPGELFF. The CDR3 DNA reads as TGTGCCAGCACGAACAGGGAAGTTCCCGGGGAGCTGTTTTTT.

The rearrangement links TRBV6-6 to TRBJ1-1, with TRBD1 matching over 7 bases. V gave up 6 bases and J gave up 3 bases; unmatched junction bases: 4. The CDR3 length is 13 residues. Germline V gives CDR1 MNHNY, CDR2 SVGAGI (reference sequence). The CDR3 region has the DNA TGTGCCAGCAGACTGACAGGGTACACTGAAGCTTTCTTT. Translated: CASRLTGYTEAFF.

The chain couples TRBV6-6 to TRBJ1-1; D possibly corresponds to TRBD1 (5 bases). The CDR3 is made up of 14 amino acids. Trimming shortened V by 5 bases and J by 4 bases, and 14 bases separated the two germline ends. Germline V CDR1 and CDR2: MNHNY, SVGAGI (reference sequence). The CDR3 here is CASSRTGDGTEAFF. The CDR3 DNA follows: TGTGCCAGCAGTCGAACAGGTGATGGCACTGAAGCTTTCTTT.